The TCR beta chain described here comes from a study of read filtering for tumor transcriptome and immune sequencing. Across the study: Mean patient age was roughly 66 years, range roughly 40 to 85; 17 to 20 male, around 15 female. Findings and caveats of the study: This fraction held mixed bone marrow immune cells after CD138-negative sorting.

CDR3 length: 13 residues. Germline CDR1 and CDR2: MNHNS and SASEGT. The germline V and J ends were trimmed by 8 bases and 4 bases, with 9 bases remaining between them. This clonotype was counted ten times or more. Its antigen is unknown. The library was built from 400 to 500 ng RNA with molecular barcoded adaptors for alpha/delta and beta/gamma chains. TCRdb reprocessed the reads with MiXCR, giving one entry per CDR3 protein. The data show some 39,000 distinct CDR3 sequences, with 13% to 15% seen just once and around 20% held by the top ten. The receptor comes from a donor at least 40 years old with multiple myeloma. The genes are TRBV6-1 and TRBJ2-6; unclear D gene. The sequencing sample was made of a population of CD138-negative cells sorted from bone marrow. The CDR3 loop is CASGWIGANVLTF. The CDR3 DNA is TGTGCCAGCGGGTGGATCGGGGCCAACGTCCTGACTTTC.